The 7 T cell receptor beta chains below were found in one sample sequenced in a study of blood T cell repertoires in COVID-19. Libraries were prepared by immunoSEQ multiplex PCR; TCRdb keeps only in-frame clonotypes and omits some of them. The table lists approximately 60,000 clones, under 90% of them singletons. Source material: peripheral blood. The receptors shown here come from a man aged 50-59 years with active COVID-19.

This clone is a singleton in its sample. The J gene is TRBJ1-6, the V gene TRBV5-8; no firm D call. There are 13 residues in the CDR3. V was shortened by 0 bases and J by 6 bases, with 4 bases between the two germline ends. Germline CDR1 and CDR2: SGHTS and YDEGEE. CDR3 nucleotides: TGTGCCAGCAGCTTGGCATCTAATTCACCCCTCCACTTT. Amino acids: CASSLASNSPLHF. Together with reference TRBV5-8 and TRBJ1-6, the CDR3 gives the full variable domain: EAGVTQSPTHLIKTRGQQATLRCSPISGHTSVYWYQQALGLGLQFLLWYDEGEERNRGNFPPRFSGRQFPNYSSELNVNALELEDSALYLCASSLASNSPLHFGNGTRLTVT.

The chain has TRBV4-2 and TRBJ2-7; no definite D call. The ends were cut back, 1 base at V and 3 bases at J, with 7 bases in the middle. The CDR3 sequence is 13 residues long. The germline V gene has CDR1 LGHNA and CDR2 YNFKEQ. CDR3 loop: CASSQGRSYEQYF. The CDR3 region has the DNA TGTGCCAGCAGCCAAGGACGGAGCTACGAGCAGTACTTC.

This chain connects TRBV5-1 to TRBJ1-4, with TRBD1 identical over 8 bases. J gave up 2 bases and V 5 bases, and 8 bases lay outside the gene matches. The CDR3 covers 16 residues. Germline V gene lookup returns CDR1 SGHRS and CDR2 YFSETQ. The CDR3 loop reads CASSLTGGMTNEKLFF. CDR3 bases: TGCGCCAGCAGTCTTACAGGGGGTATGACTAATGAAAAACTGTTTTTT.

The chain couples TRBV7-6 to TRBJ2-2, with D unresolved. Trimming removed 6 bases from V and 6 bases from J, with 11 bases in between. From germline, CDR1 is SGHVS and CDR2 FNYEAQ. CDR3 length equals 13 residues. The CDR3 region has the DNA TGTGCCAGCAGGTTATCTCGCGCCGGGGAGCTGTTTTTT. Residues: CASRLSRAGELFF.

The chain links TRBV29-1 to TRBJ2-2; TRBD1 agrees at 8 bases. The CDR3 loop spans 13 amino acids. V gave up 5 bases and J gave up 6 bases; unmatched junction bases: 5. The germline CDR1 and CDR2 sequences are SQVTM and ANQGSEA. CDR3 in DNA: TGCAGCGTTCGGACAGGGCTCGCCGGGGAGCTGTTTTTT. Its protein is CSVRTGLAGELFF.

The chain joins TRBV10-3 to TRBJ2-3; 7 bases fit TRBD1. The CDR3 is made up of 16 amino acids. Looked up from germline, CDR1 is ENHRY and CDR2 is SYGVKD. With 1 base clipped from V and 0 bases from J, the junction kept 4 bases outside the gene matches. Written as DNA, the CDR3 is TGTGCCATCAGTGAGTATGGACAGGATAGCACAGATACGCAGTATTTT. Translation gives CAISEYGQDSTDTQYF.

This chain uses TRBV7-9 with TRBJ2-7; possibly TRBD1 for D (5 bases). Trimming cost V 3 bases and J 1 base, with 7 bases left between them. The CDR3 is 13 residues long. CDR1 SEHNR and CDR2 FQNEAQ come from the germline V gene (reference sequence). Written as DNA, the CDR3 is TGTGCCAGCAGCTTTGACAGATCCTACGAGCAGTACTTC. Its translation: CASSFDRSYEQYF. The full variable domain, in which reference TRBV7-9 and TRBJ2-7 provide the parts outside the CDR3, is DTGVSQNPRHKITKRGQNVTFRCDPISEHNRLYWYRQTLGQGPEFLTYFQNEAQLEKSRLLSDRFSAERPKGSFSTLEIQRTEQGDSAMYLCASSFDRSYEQYFGPGTRLTVT.